Included here is one T cell receptor beta chain sequence, with context. Germline V gene data show CDR1 as KGHSH and CDR2 as LQKENI. The CDR3 spans 16 residues. Unmatched junction bases numbered 10, after V lost 3 bases and J lost 7 bases. Authors' data handling: Scientists estimated how many nucleated cells there were by amplifying reference gene primers. Clones were sequenced by immunoSEQ multiplex PCR, and TCRdb holds only the in-frame ones, with some missing. V, J and clone size were drawn from that table, and D and trimming were deduced from the DNA. The repertoire holds more than 140,000 clones, with around 90% as singletons. This record comes from a study of blood T cell repertoires in COVID-19. Study-level background: The United States, Italy and Spain supplied acute and convalescent COVID-19 samples. Sample material is recorded as cDNA or gDNA derived from T cells, B-cell-depleted T cells, or PBMCs.

Sequencing was done on a sample of peripheral blood. The sequence derives from a woman aged 55-70 years with acute or convalescent COVID-19. The V and J genes are TRBV18 and TRBJ2-1; TRBD1 aligns across 9 bases. The CDR3 DNA sequence: TGTGCCAGCTCACCCCCAGGGGACAGGGTACTGAATGAGCAGTTCTTC. This translates into CASSPPGDRVLNEQFF.